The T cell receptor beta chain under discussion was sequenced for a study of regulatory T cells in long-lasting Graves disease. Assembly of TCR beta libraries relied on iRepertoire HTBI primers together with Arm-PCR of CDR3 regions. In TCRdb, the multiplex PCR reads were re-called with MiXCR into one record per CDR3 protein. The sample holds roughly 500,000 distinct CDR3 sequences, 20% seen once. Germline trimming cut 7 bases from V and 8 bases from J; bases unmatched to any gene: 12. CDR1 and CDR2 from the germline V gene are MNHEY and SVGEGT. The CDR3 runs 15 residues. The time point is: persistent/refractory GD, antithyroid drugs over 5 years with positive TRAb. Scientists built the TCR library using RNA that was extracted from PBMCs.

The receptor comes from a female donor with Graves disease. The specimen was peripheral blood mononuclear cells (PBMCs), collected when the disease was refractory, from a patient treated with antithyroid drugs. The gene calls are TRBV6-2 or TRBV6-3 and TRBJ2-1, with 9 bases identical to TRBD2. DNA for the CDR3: TGTGCCAGCACCCCTCTGCGGCGGGAGGGCCATGAGCAGTTCTTC. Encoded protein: CASTPLRREGHEQFF.